This paragraph covers one T cell receptor (beta chain) sequence. The antigen is undetermined. This CDR3 is 16 amino acids long. Deletions cut 0 bases from V and 1 base from J, with 14 bases between. Germline V gene sequence: CDR1 SGHRS, CDR2 YFSETQ. This specimen comes from a study of Graves' ophthalmopathy and Graves' hyperthyroidism. Study results and caveats: Appearing in blood as well were most expanded thyroid clonotypes above 0.001 frequency.

For repertoire sequencing, the TCR beta CDR3 regions were amplified from RNA transcripts. Second-round multiplex PCR came after first-round RT-PCR with HTBI primers. TCRdb reprocessed the multiplex PCR reads with MiXCR, giving one entry per CDR3 protein. This sample has about 660,000 distinct CDR3 sequences, with about two fifths found just once. The receptor comes from an adult man with Graves' ophthalmopathy. The chain uses TRBV5-1 and TRBJ2-7, with D tentatively TRBD2 (6 bases). Sequencing used peripheral blood. CDR3 DNA sequence: TGCGCCAGCAGCTTGGCCGCCGGGAGCGGATCCTACGAGCAGTACTTC. As protein: CASSLAAGSGSYEQYF.